The clone carrying this T cell receptor beta chain has ten or more counts. The sample is drawn from a study of Graves' ophthalmopathy and Graves' hyperthyroidism. Transcripts of RNA were the source for amplifying TCR beta CDR3 regions. First-round RT-PCR employed HTBI primers, with a second-round multiplex PCR after it. TCRdb recomputed calls from the multiplex PCR reads with MiXCR, one row per CDR3 protein. The data show approximately 460,000 distinct CDR3 sequences, around 14% seen once. Certain patients, namely those with other autoimmune diseases, uncontrolled infections, pregnancy or lactation, were excluded. The PBMCs used were ones drawn from about 9.7 ml of fresh peripheral blood. Deletions cut 8 bases from V and 0 bases from J, with 5 bases between. The length of the CDR3 is 12 residues.

The rearrangement links TRBV12-3 or TRBV12-4 to TRBJ2-4; D remains unclear. The receptor comes from a woman aged 25 to 39 with Graves' ophthalmopathy. Input material: blood. The CDR3 nucleotides read TGTGCCAGCGGTGAAGCCAAAAACATTCAGTACTTC. The encoded protein is CASGEAKNIQYF.